One sample yielded the 30 T cell receptor beta chains listed below, sequenced in a study of breast tumors, draining lymph nodes, adjacent tissues. TCRdb called the multiplex PCR reads again in MiXCR, with one record for every CDR3 protein. The sample has fewer than 200,000 distinct CDR3 sequences, 30% to 35% seen once. The lymph nodes were axillary draining lymph nodes from breast cancer patients. Sequencing input: axillary lymph node tissue. Every receptor here comes from a female donor with breast cancer. Some clones in this sample may be carry-over from other donors' samples.

The CDR3 is CASSLTASGRGSGANVLTF. The CDR3 coding sequence is TGTGCCAGCAGCTTAACGGCTAGCGGGAGGGGGTCTGGGGCCAACGTCCTGACTTTC. The gene calls are TRBV7-3 and TRBJ2-6; 12 bases fit TRBD2. V dropped 0 bases and J dropped 1; count of bases not matched to a gene: 4. From germline, CDR1 is SGHTA and CDR2 FQGTGA. CDR3 length: 19 amino acids.

Ten or more counts support this clonotype. The V call is TRBV7-2, the J call TRBJ2-2; the D gene is possibly TRBD2 (6 bases). The V gene's germline CDR1 is SGHTA and CDR2 FQGNSA. The CDR3 length is 13 residues. Trimming stripped 10 bases from V and 5 bases from J, with 14 bases between. In nucleotides, the CDR3 is TGTGCCACGGAGGGGAGTTGGACCGGGGAGCTGTTTTTT. Translated, it gives CATEGSWTGELFF.

In its sample, this clonotype was seen a few times. The rearrangement uses TRBV7-9 and TRBJ1-1; D might be TRBD1 (6 bases). CDR3 length: 15 amino acids. Germline V gives CDR1 SEHNR, CDR2 FQNEAQ (reference sequence). Trimming cost V 1 base and J 5 bases, with 14 bases left between them. The CDR3: CASSLGVGGSTEAFF. The DNA of the CDR3 is TGTGCCAGCAGCTTAGGAGTGGGGGGCTCAACTGAAGCTTTCTTT.

This clonotype was found many times. This sequence joins TRBV20-1 and TRBJ1-4, with no clear D. Germline assignment: CDR1 DFQATT and CDR2 SNEGSKA (reference sequence). There are 12 residues in the CDR3. V lost 5 bases, J lost 8 bases, and 12 bases lay in between. CDR3 loop: CSAPRLGEKLFF. For the CDR3, the DNA is TGCAGTGCTCCCCGACTGGGAGAAAAACTGTTTTTT.

This clonotype was counted between two and nine times. A much larger clone lies a single base off, so this may be a read error. The rearrangement joins TRBV6-5 to TRBJ1-2, with a weak D call TRBD1 (6 bases). The germline V gene encodes CDR1 MNHEY and CDR2 SVGAGI. The CDR3 has 13 residues. The CDR3 DNA is TGTGCCAGCAGCATTACATCGGGGGCGGGCTACGCCTTC. Its protein is CASSITSGAGYAF.

This clonotype was observed a handful of times. The chain employs TRBV7-8 and TRBJ1-6, with D unclear. The germline V and J ends were trimmed by 5 bases and 7 bases, with 15 bases remaining between them. The CDR3 totals 15 residues. The germline CDR1 and CDR2 sequences are SGHVS and FQNEAQ. The CDR3 DNA follows: TGTGCCAGCAGCCCTTCTGCCAGGAAGAATTCACCCCTCCACTTT. This translates into CASSPSARKNSPLHF.

As to this clonotype: This may come from a read error, since a much larger clone is one base off. This chain joins TRBV30 and TRBJ2-3; 10 bases are shared with TRBD1. Germline V CDR1 and CDR2: GTSNPN, SVGIG (reference sequence). Unmatched junction bases numbered 10, after V lost 2 bases and J lost 8 bases. The CDR3 totals 15 residues. CDR3 amino acids: CAWSKGQGLAVTQYF. The CDR3 nucleotides are TGTGCCTGGAGTAAGGGACAGGGGTTGGCAGTTACGCAGTATTTT.

This clonotype was seen ten or more times. This rearrangement joins TRBV28 to TRBJ2-3; no definite D call. The germline V and J ends were trimmed by 3 bases and 2 bases, with 12 bases remaining between them. The CDR3 is 15 residues long. Germline CDR1 and CDR2: MDHEN and SYDVKM. The CDR3 region is CASSLTVTYTDTQYF. CDR3 sequence (DNA): TGTGCCAGCAGTTTGACGGTTACGTACACAGATACGCAGTATTTT.

The chain employs TRBV5-1 and TRBJ1-2, with D possibly being TRBD1 (5 bases). Germline V gene lookup returns CDR1 SGHRS and CDR2 YFSETQ. CDR3 size: 15 residues. The V end was cut by 4 bases, the J end by 4 bases, with 17 bases between. CDR3 residues: CASSPYGALGYGYTF. CDR3 bases: TGCGCCAGCAGCCCTTATGGGGCTCTGGGCTATGGCTACACCTTC.

This clonotype was detected once. One base away lies a much larger clone, so this may be a sequencing read error. J is TRBJ2-7 and V is TRBV6-1; D is uncertain. V gave up 8 bases and J gave up 2 bases, with 25 bases separating them. The CDR3 covers 17 residues. Per germline, CDR1 MNHNS and CDR2 SASEGT. The CDR3 loop reads CASASLYRAVSAYEQYF. The CDR3 DNA reads TGTGCCAGCGCATCCTTATATCGCGCGGTCTCTGCCTACGAGCAGTACTTC.

This clonotype came up many times. The gene calls are TRBV5-1 and TRBJ1-2; D gene uncertain. Germline V gene sequence: CDR1 SGHRS, CDR2 YFSETQ. V lost 0 bases to trimming and J lost 8 bases, with 5 bases between them. The CDR3 loop spans 11 amino acids. CDR3 DNA: TGCGCCAGCAGCTTGGGTGGCGGCTACACCTTC. This encodes CASSLGGGYTF.

This clonotype was seen a few times. A much larger clonotype is one base distant, so this may be a read error. J is TRBJ2-7 and V is TRBV30; D remains ambiguous. The CDR3 has 12 amino acids. CDR1 is GTSNPN, CDR2 SVGIG, per germline (reference sequence). V was shortened by 8 bases and J by 7 bases, with 18 bases between the two germline ends. The CDR3 sequence: CARLSGRTEQYF. As DNA, the CDR3 is TGTGCCCGTCTATCGGGCCGTACGGAGCAGTACTTC.

In its sample, this clonotype was seen many times. The rearrangement joins TRBV20-1 to TRBJ1-3; D perhaps matches TRBD1 (6 bases). The ends were cut back, 4 bases at V and 3 bases at J, with 16 bases in the middle. The CDR3 runs to 15 residues. Germline V gene data show CDR1 as DFQATT and CDR2 as SNEGSKA (reference sequence). The CDR3 coding sequence is TGCAGTGCTATAAAGATAACAGGGATTGGAAACACCATATATTTT. Translating it yields CSAIKITGIGNTIYF.

Note on this clonotype: It is likely a read error, because the conserved phenylalanine at the end of the CDR3 is missing. No DNA is shown, since the ends of the CDR3 on it are uncertain; the CDR3 is the one TCRdb lists. CDR3 amino acids: CASSAVRAV. This rearrangement joins TRBV2 to TRBJ2-1; the table's D call TRBD2 went unverified against the DNA. The CDR3 is made up of 9 amino acids, end residues included. Germline V gives CDR1 SNHLY, CDR2 FYNNEI.

This clonotype turned up a few times. The rearrangement uses TRBV25-1 and TRBJ2-3; 8 bases align to TRBD1. CDR3 length: 19 residues. In germline, CDR1 is MGHDK, CDR2 SYGVNS. Trimming took 6 bases from V and 2 from J; bases not matched to a gene: 19. The CDR3 DNA sequence: TGTGCCAGCAGAAAACTCCGCGGGACAGGTGGTTCCTTCACAGATACGCAGTATTTT. The encoded protein is CASRKLRGTGGSFTDTQYF.

About this clonotype: This sequence may be a read error, since a much larger clone differs from it by one base. The V and J genes are TRBV11-2 and TRBJ2-2; tentative D call: TRBD2 (6 bases). There are 15 residues in the CDR3. Trimming shortened V by 5 bases and J by 7 bases, and 17 bases separated the two germline ends. Germline assignment: CDR1 SGHAT and CDR2 FQNNGV. CDR3 bases: TGTGCCAGCAGCCTGACTAGGCAACCTGGCGGGGAGCTGTTTTTT. This codes for CASSLTRQPGGELFF.

This clonotype was counted at least ten times. This chain joins TRBV11-2 and TRBJ1-3; possibly TRBD1 for D (5 bases). Germline lookup yields CDR1 SGHAT and CDR2 FQNNGV. V was pared by 5 bases and J by 1 base, with 12 bases between. The CDR3 is 15 residues long. The chain's CDR3 is CASSHPGRSGNTIYF. The DNA of the CDR3 is TGTGCCAGCAGCCATCCGGGACGATCTGGAAACACCATATATTTT.

This clonotype was counted once. V gene TRBV19 combines with J gene TRBJ1-5; the D is unclear. The CDR3 loop spans 11 amino acids. The V and J ends lost 5 bases and 11 bases respectively, with 10 bases between them. Germline V gene sequence: CDR1 LNHDA, CDR2 SQIVND (reference sequence). The CDR3, as DNA: TGTGCCAGTAGTCTCCAAGAGACCCAGCATTTT. Its translation is CASSLQETQHF.

This clonotype was seen ten or more times. V gene TRBV12-3 or TRBV12-4 combines with J gene TRBJ1-5; D is possibly TRBD1 (5 bases). V lost 1 base, J lost 2 bases, and 9 bases lay in between. CDR3 size: 15 residues. The CDR3 sequence: CASSLVQGGNQPQHF. DNA of the CDR3: TGTGCCAGCAGTTTAGTGCAGGGTGGCAATCAGCCCCAGCATTTT.

The V gene is TRBV20-1, the J gene TRBJ1-2; TRBD1 agrees at 9 bases. After removal of 5 bases from V and 3 bases from J, the junction contained 1 base not matched to a gene. The CDR3 consists of 12 residues. Germline V gene data show CDR1 as DFQATT and CDR2 as SNEGSKA (reference sequence). The CDR3 DNA reads as TGCAGTGCTTGGACAGGGGACTATGGCTACACCTTC. This encodes CSAWTGDYGYTF.

The chain carries TRBV5-1 and TRBJ2-7; 9 bases fit TRBD2. The junction had 6 bases not matched to a gene; V was cut back by 7 bases and J by 4 bases. The length of the CDR3 is 13 residues. CDR1 and CDR2 from the germline V gene are SGHRS and YFSETQ. Written as DNA, the CDR3 is TGCGCCAGCGCGGGAGGGGCGAGGTACGAGCAGTACTTC. It codes for CASAGGARYEQYF.

Details on this clonotype: This may be a read error, as it is one base from a much larger clone. V is TRBV5-6 and J is TRBJ1-5; D uncertain. CDR3 length: 12 amino acids. Germline V gene sequence: CDR1 SGHDT, CDR2 YYEEEE. V dropped 3 bases and J dropped 9 bases, with 10 bases sitting between them. The CDR3 DNA sequence: TGTGCCAGCAGCTCTGGAGGTCCGCCCCAGCATTTT. This encodes CASSSGGPPQHF. The full variable domain, with the rest looked up from reference TRBV5-6 and TRBJ1-5, is DAGVTQSPTHLIKTRGQQVTLRCSPKSGHDTVSWYQQALGQGPQFIFQYYEEEERQRGNFPDRFSGHQFPNYSSELNVNALLLGDSALYLCASSSGGPPQHFGDGTRLSIL.

This clonotype was recorded at least ten times. The chain has TRBV2 and TRBJ2-7; 7 nucleotides line up with TRBD2. Trimming at V came to 3 bases and at J to 0 bases, leaving 8 bases not matched to a gene. This CDR3 region has 16 residues. Germline CDR1 reads SNHLY; CDR2 reads FYNNEI. DNA for the CDR3: TGTGCCAGCAGTGAGGGGGGGGGTCCCTCCTCCTACGAGCAGTACTTC. This codes for CASSEGGGPSSYEQYF.

A word on this clonotype: A clone one base away is much larger, so this may be a read error. CDR3 amino acids: CASSLVATAGYEQYF. In nucleotides, the CDR3 is TGTGCCAGCAGCTTAGTAGCGACAGCGGGATACGAGCAGTACTTC. The chain employs TRBV11-1 and TRBJ2-7; 7 positions agree with TRBD2. The CDR3 is 15 residues long. V was clipped by 1 base and J by 4 bases; unmatched bases: 7. Germline values: CDR1 SGHAT, CDR2 FQDESV (reference sequence).

Many counts were recorded for this clonotype. V usage is TRBV19 and J usage is TRBJ2-5; possibly TRBD2 for D (6 bases). Trimming left V 5 bases short and J 2 bases short, with 12 bases between. The CDR3 runs to 14 residues. Germline values: CDR1 LNHDA, CDR2 SQIVND (reference sequence). This CDR3 is CASSGLARQETQYF. DNA of the CDR3: TGTGCCAGTAGTGGCCTAGCGCGTCAAGAGACCCAGTACTTC. Drawing the rest from reference TRBV19 and TRBJ2-5, the complete variable domain is DGGITQSPKYLFRKEGQNVTLSCEQNLNHDAMYWYRQDPGQGLRLIYYSQIVNDFQKGDIAEGYSVSREKKESFPLTVTSAQKNPTAFYLCASSGLARQETQYFGPGTRLLVL.

J is TRBJ1-5 and V is TRBV2; TRBD1 matches 8 bases. After removal of 6 bases from V and 7 bases from J, the junction contained 8 bases not matched to a gene. Per the germline V gene, CDR1 is SNHLY and CDR2 is FYNNEI. CDR3 length: 14 residues. This CDR3 is CASRDRVGSQPQHF. CDR3 DNA sequence: TGTGCCAGCAGGGACAGGGTGGGCAGCCAGCCCCAGCATTTT.

This clonotype was found many times. The V and J genes are TRBV27 and TRBJ1-4, with no clear D. Per the germline V gene, CDR1 is MNHEY and CDR2 is SMNVEV (reference sequence). V was cut by 6 bases and J by 4 bases, with 9 bases left in between. This CDR3 has 13 residues. The chain's CDR3 is CASRGRVNEKLFF. The DNA for the CDR3 is TGTGCCAGCAGAGGGAGGGTTAATGAAAAACTGTTTTTT.

The table lists this clonotype with many counts. The CDR3 DNA is TGTGCCAGCAGTCCCGGGATTTTCAATCAGCCCCAGCATTTT. It is translated as CASSPGIFNQPQHF. The rearrangement links TRBV2 to TRBJ1-5, with D unresolved. Trimming pared 5 bases from V and 3 bases from J, leaving 11 bases between. Germline CDR1 SNHLY, CDR2 FYNNEI. The CDR3 spans 14 residues.

The V gene is TRBV7-9, the J gene TRBJ1-6, with D possibly TRBD1 on 6 matching bases. This CDR3 comprises 15 residues. The germline CDR1 and CDR2 sequences are SEHNR and FQNEAQ (reference sequence). The ends were cut back, 6 bases at V and 7 bases at J, with 16 bases in the middle. The chain's CDR3 is CASRPSRTENSPLHF. As DNA, the CDR3 is TGTGCCAGCAGACCATCCCGGACAGAGAATTCACCCCTCCACTTT.

The chain combines TRBV7-2 with TRBJ2-2; no firm D call. This CDR3 has 11 residues. CDR1 is SGHTA, CDR2 FQGNSA, per germline. Trimming pared 7 bases from V and 5 bases from J, leaving 5 bases between. CDR3 residues: CASTQTGELFF. CDR3 bases: TGTGCCAGCACTCAAACCGGGGAGCTGTTTTTT.